Below, 9 T cell receptor beta chains from the same sample are listed, as sequenced in a study of blood T cell repertoires in COVID-19. Method: immunoSEQ multiplex PCR; TCRdb's copy keeps in-frame clones and lacks some. The sample has roughly 150,000 clones; about nine tenths are singletons. Sequenced material: PBMCs or T cells enriched from blood (not recorded which). These receptors were obtained from a woman between 35 and 50 years old who had been exposed to COVID-19.

The DNA for the CDR3 is TGTGCCAGCAGCTGGAACGACAGGGATCGCTACACCTTC. Protein sequence: CASSWNDRDRYTF. The rearrangement joins TRBV5-6 to TRBJ1-2, with TRBD1 matching over 7 bases. This CDR3 comprises 13 residues. V lost 3 bases to trimming and J lost 9 bases; unmatched junction nucleotides: 8. Germline assignment: CDR1 SGHDT and CDR2 YYEEEE. Combining the CDR3 with reference TRBV5-6 and TRBJ1-2 gives the whole variable domain DAGVTQSPTHLIKTRGQQVTLRCSPKSGHDTVSWYQQALGQGPQFIFQYYEEEERQRGNFPDRFSGHQFPNYSSELNVNALLLGDSALYLCASSWNDRDRYTFGSGTRLTVV.

The chain recombines TRBV9 with TRBJ2-1, with a weak D call TRBD1 (6 bases). Germline V CDR1 and CDR2: SGDLS, YYNGEE. The CDR3 totals 15 residues. V lost 3 bases and J lost 2, with 12 bases in between. The CDR3 nucleotides are TGTGCCAGCAGCGATGGCAGGGGTACCTACAATGAGCAGTTCTTC. Amino acid sequence: CASSDGRGTYNEQFF.

This clone showed up just a few times. This chain connects TRBV18 to TRBJ2-7; TRBD1 is a possible D gene (6 bases). Trimming stripped 4 bases from V and 0 bases from J, with 13 bases between. CDR3 length equals 15 residues. Germline loops: CDR1 KGHSH, CDR2 LQKENI. The CDR3 DNA is TGTGCCAGCTCACGCAAACAGGGAGTCTCCTACGAGCAGTACTTC. Translating gives CASSRKQGVSYEQYF. The whole variable domain, filled in from reference TRBV18 and TRBJ2-7, reads NAGVMQNPRHLVRRRGQEARLRCSPMKGHSHVYWYRQLPEEGLKFMVYLQKENIIDESGMPKERFSAEFPKEGPSILRIQQVVRGDSAAYFCASSRKQGVSYEQYFGPGTRLTVT.

This chain uses TRBV29-1 with TRBJ1-1; 8 nucleotides align to TRBD1. The germline V gene encodes CDR1 SQVTM and CDR2 ANQGSEA. With V trimmed by 1 base and J by 7 bases, 5 bases remained unmatched. There are 13 residues in the CDR3. The CDR3 loop is CSVEVRQGNEAFF. In DNA form, the CDR3 reads TGCAGCGTTGAAGTCCGACAGGGGAATGAAGCTTTCTTT.

The V and J genes are TRBV19 and TRBJ2-7, with 9 positions matching TRBD2. Germline V gives CDR1 LNHDA, CDR2 SQIVND (reference sequence). The V segment lost 6 bases and the J segment 0 bases; nucleotides outside the gene matches: 3. CDR3 length equals 14 residues. CDR3 region: CASRRREGSYEQYF. The CDR3 coding sequence is TGTGCCAGTAGGCGGCGGGAGGGCTCCTACGAGCAGTACTTC.

This chain uses TRBV7-8 with TRBJ1-4, with 8 bases fitting TRBD1. Germline CDR1 SGHVS, CDR2 FQNEAQ. This CDR3 contains 14 residues. V lost 2 bases to trimming and J lost 7 bases; unmatched junction nucleotides: 3. CDR3 nucleotide sequence: TGTGCCAGCAGCTTACAGGGGGCGTCTGAAAAACTGTTTTTT. It specifies CASSLQGASEKLFF.

The chain employs TRBV27 and TRBJ1-1; weak D call: TRBD1 (5 bases). Deletions cut 6 bases from V and 0 bases from J, with 11 bases between. The germline V gene has CDR1 MNHEY and CDR2 SMNVEV (reference sequence). There are 14 residues in the CDR3. This chain's CDR3 is CASSPQGVNTEAFF. The CDR3, as DNA: TGTGCCAGCAGCCCCCAGGGTGTGAACACTGAAGCTTTCTTT.

The chain combines TRBV24-1 with TRBJ2-5; 10 positions agree with TRBD1. CDR1 KGHDR and CDR2 SFDVKD come from the germline V gene. V gave up 4 bases and J gave up 3 bases; unmatched junction bases: 4. This CDR3 is 15 amino acids long. CDR3: CATSEPGQGKETQYF. CDR3 DNA: TGTGCCACCAGTGAGCCGGGACAGGGGAAAGAGACCCAGTACTTC.

The chain carries TRBV5-5 and TRBJ1-5; D remains ambiguous. The germline V gene encodes CDR1 SGHKS and CDR2 YYEKEE (reference sequence). V was trimmed by 5 bases and J by 4 bases, leaving 16 bases between them. The CDR3 totals 15 residues. The CDR3 DNA is TGTGCCAGCAGTCCGACTCGGGGAGGGAATCAGCCCCAGCATTTT. Its protein is CASSPTRGGNQPQHF. Full variable domain (missing parts from reference TRBV5-5 and TRBJ1-5): DAGVTQSPTHLIKTRGQQVTLRCSPISGHKSVSWYQQVLGQGPQFIFQYYEKEERGRGNFPDRFSARQFPNYSSELNVNALLLGDSALYLCASSPTRGGNQPQHFGDGTRLSIL.